The subject of this entry is one T cell receptor beta chain. Original handling: From reference gene primer amplification, estimates of nucleated cell counts were derived. Method: immunoSEQ multiplex PCR; TCRdb's copy keeps in-frame clones and lacks some. V and J calls and clone size are given by that table; D and trimming were obtained from the DNA. Of more than 150,000 clones in the sample, about 84% were seen once. The sample is drawn from a study of blood T cell repertoires in COVID-19. Turning to the study itself: Sites across the United States, Italy and Spain contributed samples from acute and convalescent COVID-19.

This receptor was obtained from a human donor in a cohort sampled during active COVID-19. The specimen sequenced was peripheral blood.

The CDR3 region has the DNA TGCGCCAGCAGCCAGGGGGTCGGGGGGGCCCCAGATACGCAGTATTTT. Residues: CASSQGVGGAPDTQYF. This chain links TRBV4-1 with TRBJ2-3; 8 positions match TRBD2. Germline CDR1 is MGHRA and CDR2 is YSYEKL. The CDR3 has 16 residues. The V and J ends lost 3 bases and 4 bases, in that order; junction bases with no gene match: 9.